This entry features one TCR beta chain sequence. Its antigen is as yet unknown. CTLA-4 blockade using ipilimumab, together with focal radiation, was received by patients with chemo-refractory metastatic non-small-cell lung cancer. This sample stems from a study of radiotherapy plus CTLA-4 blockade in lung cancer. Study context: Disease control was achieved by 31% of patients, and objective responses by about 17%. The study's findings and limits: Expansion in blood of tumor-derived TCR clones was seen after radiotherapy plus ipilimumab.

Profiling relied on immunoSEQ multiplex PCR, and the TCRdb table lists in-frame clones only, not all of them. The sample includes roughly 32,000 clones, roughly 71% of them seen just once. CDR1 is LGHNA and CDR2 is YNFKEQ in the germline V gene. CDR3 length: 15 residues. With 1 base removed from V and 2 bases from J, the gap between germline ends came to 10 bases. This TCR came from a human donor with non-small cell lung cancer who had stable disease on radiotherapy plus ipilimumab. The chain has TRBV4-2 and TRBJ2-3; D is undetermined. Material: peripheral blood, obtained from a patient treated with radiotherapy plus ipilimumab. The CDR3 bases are TGTGCCAGCAGCCAAGTTGGTGGCCCCACAGATACGCAGTATTTT. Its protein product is CASSQVGGPTDTQYF.